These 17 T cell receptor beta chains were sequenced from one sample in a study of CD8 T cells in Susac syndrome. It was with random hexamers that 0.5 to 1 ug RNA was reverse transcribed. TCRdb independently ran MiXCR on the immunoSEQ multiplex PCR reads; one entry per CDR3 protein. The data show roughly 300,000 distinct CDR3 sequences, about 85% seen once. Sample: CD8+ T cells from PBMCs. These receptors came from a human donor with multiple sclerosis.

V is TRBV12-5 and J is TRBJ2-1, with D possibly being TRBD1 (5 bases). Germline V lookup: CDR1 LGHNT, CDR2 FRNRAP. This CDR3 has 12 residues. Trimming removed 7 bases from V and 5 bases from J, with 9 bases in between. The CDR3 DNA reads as TGTGCTAGTGCCCTGACAGACAATGAGCAGTTCTTC. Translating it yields CASALTDNEQFF.

CDR3 sequence: CASSLLGSFIANEQFF. CDR3 coding DNA: TGTGCCAGCAGCCTGTTAGGGAGTTTCATCGCGAATGAGCAGTTCTTC. This rearrangement joins TRBV5-4 to TRBJ2-1; possibly TRBD2 for D (5 bases). Germline V gene data show CDR1 as SGHNT and CDR2 as YYREEE (reference sequence). The CDR3 contains 16 residues. V gave up 4 bases and J gave up 7 bases, with 21 bases separating them.

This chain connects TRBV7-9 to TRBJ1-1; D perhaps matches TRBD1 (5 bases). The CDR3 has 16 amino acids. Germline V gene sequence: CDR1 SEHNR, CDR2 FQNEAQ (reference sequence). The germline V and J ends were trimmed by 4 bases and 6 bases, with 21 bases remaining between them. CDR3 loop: CASSSGESISWAEAFF. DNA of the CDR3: TGTGCCAGCAGCTCGGGGGAGTCGATATCATGGGCTGAAGCTTTCTTT.

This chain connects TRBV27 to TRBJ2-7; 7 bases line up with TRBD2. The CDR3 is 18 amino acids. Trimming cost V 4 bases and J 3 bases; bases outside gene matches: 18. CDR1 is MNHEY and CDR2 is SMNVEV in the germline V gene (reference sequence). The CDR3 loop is CASSYTNPSGPRFYEQYF. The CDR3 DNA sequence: TGTGCCAGCAGTTACACGAACCCTAGCGGCCCTAGGTTCTACGAGCAGTACTTC.

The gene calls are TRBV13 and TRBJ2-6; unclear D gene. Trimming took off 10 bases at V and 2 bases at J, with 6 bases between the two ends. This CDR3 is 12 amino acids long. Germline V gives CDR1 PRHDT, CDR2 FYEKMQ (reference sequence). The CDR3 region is CATAPGANVLTF. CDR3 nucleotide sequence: TGTGCCACCGCGCCTGGGGCCAACGTCCTGACTTTC.

The chain's CDR3 is CSARGISGAPYNEQFF. DNA for the CDR3: TGCAGTGCTAGAGGAATTAGCGGAGCACCCTACAATGAGCAGTTCTTC. The chain joins TRBV20-1 to TRBJ2-1; D might be TRBD2 (6 bases). V lost 1 base to trimming and J lost 2 bases, with 15 bases between them. Per the germline V gene, CDR1 is DFQATT and CDR2 is SNEGSKA (reference sequence). The CDR3 is made up of 16 amino acids.

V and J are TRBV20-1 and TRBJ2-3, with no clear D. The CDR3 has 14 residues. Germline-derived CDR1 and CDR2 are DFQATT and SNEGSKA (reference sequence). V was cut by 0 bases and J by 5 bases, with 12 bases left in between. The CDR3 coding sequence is TGCAGTGCTAGAGATAGGGTAGCCGAAGATACGCAGTATTTT. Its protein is CSARDRVAEDTQYF.

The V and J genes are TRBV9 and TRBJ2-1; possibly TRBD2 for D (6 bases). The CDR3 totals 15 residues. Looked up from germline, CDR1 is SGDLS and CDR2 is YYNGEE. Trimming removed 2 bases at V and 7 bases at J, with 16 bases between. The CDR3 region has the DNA TGTGCCAGCAGCGTGACCGGGAGTTTGGGTAATGAGCAGTTCTTC. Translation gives CASSVTGSLGNEQFF.

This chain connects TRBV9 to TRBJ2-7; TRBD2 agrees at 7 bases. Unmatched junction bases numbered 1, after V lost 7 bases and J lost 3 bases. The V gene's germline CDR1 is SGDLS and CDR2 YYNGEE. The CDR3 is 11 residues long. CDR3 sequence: CASGGVYEQYF. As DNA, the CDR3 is TGTGCCAGCGGGGGGGTCTACGAGCAGTACTTC.

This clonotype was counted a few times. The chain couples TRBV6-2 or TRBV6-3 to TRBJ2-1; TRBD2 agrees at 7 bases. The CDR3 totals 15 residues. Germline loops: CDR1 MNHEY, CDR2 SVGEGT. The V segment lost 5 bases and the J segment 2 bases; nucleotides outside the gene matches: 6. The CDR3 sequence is CASSPERGAYNEQFF. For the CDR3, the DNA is TGTGCCAGCAGTCCCGAGCGGGGAGCCTACAATGAGCAGTTCTTC.

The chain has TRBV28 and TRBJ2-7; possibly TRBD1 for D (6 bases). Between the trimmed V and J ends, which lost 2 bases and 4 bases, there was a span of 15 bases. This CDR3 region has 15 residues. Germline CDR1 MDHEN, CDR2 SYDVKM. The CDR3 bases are TGTGCCAGCAGTTTAGAGCAGGGGTTTACGTACGAGCAGTACTTC. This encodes CASSLEQGFTYEQYF.

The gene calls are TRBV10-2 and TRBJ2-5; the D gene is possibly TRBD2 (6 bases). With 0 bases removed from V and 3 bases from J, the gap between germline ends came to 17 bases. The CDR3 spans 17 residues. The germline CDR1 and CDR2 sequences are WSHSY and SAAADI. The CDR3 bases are TGCGCCAGCAGTGAGTCCCGACTAGATACGAGGAAAGAGACCCAGTACTTC. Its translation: CASSESRLDTRKETQYF.

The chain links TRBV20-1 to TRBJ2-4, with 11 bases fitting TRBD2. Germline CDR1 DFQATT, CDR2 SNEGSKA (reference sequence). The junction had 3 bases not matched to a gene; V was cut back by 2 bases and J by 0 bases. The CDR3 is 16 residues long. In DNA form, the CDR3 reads TGCAGTGCTAGAACTAGCGGGAGTCTAGCCAAAAACATTCAGTACTTC. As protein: CSARTSGSLAKNIQYF.

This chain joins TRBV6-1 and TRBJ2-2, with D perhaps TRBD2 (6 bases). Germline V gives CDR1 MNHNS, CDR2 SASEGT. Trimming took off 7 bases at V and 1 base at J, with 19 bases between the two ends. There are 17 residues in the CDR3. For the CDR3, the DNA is TGTGCCAGCACCGAGGGTCCGGGACTCAGGAACACCGGGGAGCTGTTTTTT. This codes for CASTEGPGLRNTGELFF.

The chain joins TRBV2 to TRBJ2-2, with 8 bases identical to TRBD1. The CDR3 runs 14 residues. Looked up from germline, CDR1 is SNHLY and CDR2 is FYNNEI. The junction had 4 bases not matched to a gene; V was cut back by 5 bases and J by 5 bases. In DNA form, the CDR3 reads TGTGCCAGCAGTTGGACAGGGAGGACCGGGGAGCTGTTTTTT. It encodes CASSWTGRTGELFF.

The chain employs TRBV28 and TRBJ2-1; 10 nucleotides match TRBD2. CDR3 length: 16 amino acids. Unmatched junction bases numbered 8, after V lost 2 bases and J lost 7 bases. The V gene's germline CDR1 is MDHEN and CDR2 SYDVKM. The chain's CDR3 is CASSLIRTSGVNEQFF. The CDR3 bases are TGTGCCAGCAGTTTAATCCGGACTAGCGGAGTGAATGAGCAGTTCTTC.

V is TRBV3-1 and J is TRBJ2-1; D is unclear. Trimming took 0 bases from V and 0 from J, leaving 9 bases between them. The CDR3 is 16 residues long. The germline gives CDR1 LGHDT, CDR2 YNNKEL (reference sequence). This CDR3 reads CASSQEPRYSYNEQFF. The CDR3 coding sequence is TGTGCCAGCAGCCAAGAGCCGCGCTACTCCTACAATGAGCAGTTCTTC.